This T cell receptor beta chain was captured in a study of PD-1 blockade in classical Hodgkin lymphoma. This clone was seen more than once but under ten times. Its antigen remains unknown. Findings and limits, study-wide: Although disease activity or prior therapy may be involved, causes of the repertoire differences remain undefined.

Every one of the patients relapsed after autologous stem cell transplantation (brentuximab vedotin exposure was variable). Sequencing used immunoSEQ multiplex PCR; TCRdb keeps in-frame clones, though not all of them. The data hold some 16,000 clones, with 55% to 70% observed a single time. Per germline, CDR1 MNHEY and CDR2 SVGAGI. The V and J ends lost 8 bases and 5 bases respectively, with 12 bases between them. CDR3 length: 12 residues. This specimen consisted of peripheral blood mononuclear cells (PBMCs), obtained before the second cycle of nivolumab. This rearrangement joins TRBV6-5 to TRBJ1-2, with D possibly TRBD1 on 6 matching bases. The source is a human donor with classical Hodgkin lymphoma. The CDR3 protein is CASHRQGYGYTF. For the CDR3, the DNA is TGTGCCAGCCATCGCCAGGGGTATGGCTACACCTTC.